The next 6 T cell receptor beta chains were all read from a single sample in a study of cytomegalovirus exposure and HLA in healthy donors. The PCR was carried out with 60 Vbeta primers and 13 Jbeta primers. The repertoire was sequenced with immunoSEQ multiplex PCR; TCRdb's copy has only in-frame clones and lacks some. Among over 150,000 clones, 80% were seen once, and the ten largest hold approximately 6.7%. Sequencing was carried out using PBMCs. The receptors were gathered from a man aged 30-40 years in good health and CMV-seropositive.

The V and J genes are TRBV7-6 and TRBJ2-3; 7 bases fit TRBD2. J gave up 2 bases and V 4 bases, and 9 bases lay outside the gene matches. Looked up from germline, CDR1 is SGHVS and CDR2 is FNYEAQ. The CDR3 covers 16 residues. The CDR3 sequence: CASSSRGGDPTDTQYF. The CDR3, as DNA: TGTGCCAGCAGCTCCCGGGGAGGGGACCCCACAGATACGCAGTATTTT.

The chain couples TRBV5-6 to TRBJ1-6; TRBD1 matches 7 bases. The CDR3 length is 18 residues. The junction had 10 bases not matched to a gene; V was cut back by 4 bases and J by 0 bases. Germline-derived CDR1 and CDR2 are SGHDT and YYEEEE. CDR3 sequence (DNA): TGTGCCAGCAGCCCGGAAGGGACAGAAAGCTCCTATAATTCACCCCTCCACTTT. Its protein is CASSPEGTESSYNSPLHF.

The chain is built from TRBV10-2 and TRBJ1-6, with 8 bases aligning to TRBD1. CDR3 size: 19 residues. Germline assignment: CDR1 WSHSY and CDR2 SAAADI. V shed 6 bases and J 0 bases; nucleotides not matched to a gene: 13. The CDR3 nucleotides are TGCGCCAGCAGCCCAACGGCAGGGGGCTTTGACTCCTATAATTCACCCCTCCACTTT. It encodes CASSPTAGGFDSYNSPLHF.

The rearrangement uses TRBV4-3 and TRBJ1-2, with a tentative D call TRBD1 (5 bases). This CDR3 is built from 18 residues. Per germline, CDR1 LGHNA and CDR2 YSLEER. The V gene lost 2 bases and the J gene lost 5 bases, with 24 bases spanning the gap. CDR3 DNA: TGCGCCAGCAGCCAATGGTCAACCGATGAACGGGGGGTGTATGGCTACACCTTC. This gives the protein CASSQWSTDERGVYGYTF.

The gene calls are TRBV19 and TRBJ1-4; 9 bases match TRBD1. The junction had 6 bases not matched to a gene; V was cut back by 5 bases and J by 5 bases. Looked up from germline, CDR1 is LNHDA and CDR2 is SQIVND (reference sequence). The CDR3 runs 15 residues. The CDR3 coding sequence is TGTGCCAGTAGTGCGCCGGGACAGGGAAATGAAAAACTGTTTTTT. Its protein is CASSAPGQGNEKLFF.

This clone was found a few times. The chain links TRBV19 to TRBJ1-4; D gene unclear. The CDR3 is 15 amino acids. Looked up from germline, CDR1 is LNHDA and CDR2 is SQIVND (reference sequence). V was pared by 3 bases and J by 5 bases, with 13 bases between. In DNA, the CDR3 is TGTGCCAGTAGTATCCCTTTCAGTGTAAATGAAAAACTGTTTTTT. Protein sequence: CASSIPFSVNEKLFF.